This T cell receptor beta chain was observed in a study of OX40 agonist ivuxolimab in advanced cancers. Trimming took off 0 bases at V and 10 bases at J, with 13 bases between the two ends. Germline CDR1 is SGHDT and CDR2 is YYEEEE. CDR3 length: 13 residues. Here immunoSEQ multiplex PCR was the method, and the copy in TCRdb shows in-frame clones only, minus some. The table lists approximately 46,000 clones, approximately 88% of them singletons. The V and J genes are TRBV5-6 and TRBJ1-1, with D perhaps TRBD1 (5 bases). The sequence derives from an adult with an advanced solid tumor such as melanoma, head and neck, liver or kidney cancer. Sequences were derived from CD4+ or CD8+ T cells sorted from blood, sampled in a trial of the OX40 agonist ivuxolimab. CDR3 in DNA: TGTGCCAGCAGCTTGGCCGGGGGGTCGTCAGCTTTCTTT. It specifies CASSLAGGSSAFF.